The source of this TCR beta chain is a study of cytotoxic CD8 clonotypes in ibrutinib-treated CLL. Broader study findings: Against age-matched healthy donors, baseline clonality ran higher and tracked circulating CD8+ T-cell counts.

PBMCs that had been cryopreserved were the source of 2 to 2.5 micrograms of genomic DNA for TCR beta libraries. Assay used: immunoSEQ multiplex PCR; TCRdb lists only in-frame clones, some missing. The profile shows 60,000 to 65,000 clones, roughly 50% of them singletons. Points on this clone: Its specificity is not known.

The sequencing used PBMCs, collected after 12 months of ibrutinib treatment. The sequence was obtained from a human donor with chronic lymphocytic leukemia.

CDR3 amino acids: CASSETILGPKNIQYF. In DNA form, the CDR3 reads TGCGCCAGCAGCGAAACAATACTAGGGCCAAAAAACATTCAGTACTTC. This rearrangement joins TRBV10-1 to TRBJ2-4; tentatively, D is TRBD2 (5 bases). The CDR3 has 16 residues. Trimming stripped 6 bases from V and 4 bases from J, with 19 bases between. Germline V gene lookup returns CDR1 WNHNN and CDR2 SYGVQD (reference sequence).